The entry below describes one T cell receptor (beta chain). This clonotype was recorded at least ten times. What this receptor recognizes is not known. No clone much larger than this one lies a single base away; base qualities are absent. This sample is drawn from a study of CD8 T cells in ankylosing spondylitis (dated by TCRdb to about 2017). In the study overall: The study set out to find disease-linked TCR variants by profiling T cell receptor beta repertoires in ankylosing spondylitis patients and healthy donors. The whole study cohort included over 85 healthy donors and 25 ankylosing spondylitis patients. Peripheral blood samples were taken, and synovial fluid was additionally collected from ankylosing spondylitis patients.

Sequenced using an Illumina HiSeq 2500. Quantitative 5'-RACE with molecular barcodes was the method used to prepare the TCR beta libraries. Under the source paper's analysis protocol: A new computational method, built on a probabilistic model of VDJ rearrangement, was used to identify disease-linked TCR variants. The public reads were run again by TCRdb, first through fastp at Q25 and then through MiXCR, and only productive beta chains were kept. Rows are combined by CDR3 protein, so each entry shows the most common genes and DNA. TCRdb assigned the V and J calls; the authors' analysis was not used. Counted in this sample were 100,000 to 150,000 distinct CDR3 sequences; approximately 9.7% of them appeared once. Of the sample, roughly 3.3% falls within the top ten clones. The research as a whole found: According to the report, matched synovial fluid samples from ankylosing spondylitis patients were significantly enriched for the disease-linked clones. In peripheral blood, the disease-linked clones were found at relatively low frequencies and had a CD8+ phenotype. Some TCR beta motif variants had previously been reported in synovial fluid and blood of reactive arthritis patients, which suggested common disease-initiation mechanisms. Blood from ankylosing spondylitis patients appeared to be characterized by a TCR beta motif composed of about eight highly homologous amino acid variants.

The specimen was blood, either unsorted or a sorted T cell fraction (not recorded which). The receptor was isolated from a male donor with ankylosing spondylitis or in good health (not recorded which).

The DNA sequence follows: TGCAGTGCTGGACTAGCGGGAGGGCCGTCTGATACGCAGTATTTT. This sequence encodes CSAGLAGGPSDTQYF. Recombination connected TRBV20-1 to TRBJ2-3, with 15 middle bases fitting TRBD2. Unmatched junction bases come to 6, with V trimmed by 5 bases and J by 6 bases. Spanning cysteine to phenylalanine, the CDR3 consists of 15 amino acids. CDR3 DNA is the only sequence kept; it has 45 bases, read in frame from the first base. Based on the germline V gene (reference sequence), the CDR1 and CDR2 sequences are DFQATT and SNEGSKA.